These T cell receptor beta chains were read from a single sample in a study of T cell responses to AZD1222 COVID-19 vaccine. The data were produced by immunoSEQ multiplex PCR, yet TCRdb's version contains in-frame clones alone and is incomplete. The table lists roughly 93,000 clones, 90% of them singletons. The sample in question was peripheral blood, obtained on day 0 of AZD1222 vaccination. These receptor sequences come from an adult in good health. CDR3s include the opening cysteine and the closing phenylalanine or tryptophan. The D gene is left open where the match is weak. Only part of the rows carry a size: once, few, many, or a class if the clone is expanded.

CDR3: CASSPHQGRGPYEQYF; DNA: TGTGCCAGCAGCCCCCACCAGGGAAGGGGGCCATACGAGCAGTACTTC; V: TRBV7-3; J: TRBJ2-7; D: TRBD1; size: NA
CDR3: CASSYAGIGNEQFF; DNA: TGTGCCAGCAGTTACGCAGGGATAGGCAATGAGCAGTTCTTC; V: TRBV6-5; J: TRBJ2-1; D: NA; size: NA
CDR3: CASSLGQGIYEQYF; DNA: TGTGCCAGCAGTTTGGGACAGGGCATCTACGAGCAGTACTTC; V: TRBV27; J: TRBJ2-7; D: TRBD1; size: NA
CDR3: CASSLDRAPEAFF; DNA: TGTGCCAGCAGCTTAGACAGGGCCCCTGAAGCTTTCTTT; V: TRBV7-9; J: TRBJ1-1; D: NA; size: NA
CDR3: CASSSPQGTQYF; DNA: TGTGCCAGCAGCTCCCCCCAGGGGACCCAGTACTTC; V: TRBV7-8; J: TRBJ2-5; D: NA; size: NA
CDR3: CASSLGARTSQETQYF; DNA: TGTGCCAGCAGCTTGGGAGCTCGGACTTCTCAAGAGACCCAGTACTTC; V: TRBV7-2; J: TRBJ2-5; D: NA; size: NA
CDR3: CASSPRVEHEQFF; DNA: TGTGCCAGCAGCCCCCGGGTTGAGCATGAGCAGTTCTTC; V: TRBV11-3; J: TRBJ2-1; D: NA; size: NA
CDR3: CASSLPPHKQFF; DNA: TGTGCCAGCAGCTTACCCCCCCACAAGCAGTTCTTC; V: TRBV7-2; J: TRBJ2-1; D: NA; size: NA
CDR3: CASSFGHREQYF; DNA: TGTGCCAGCAGTTTTGGCCATCGAGAGCAGTACTTC; V: TRBV28; J: TRBJ2-7; D: NA; size: NA
CDR3: CASSQGASAQGDNEQFF; DNA: TGTGCCAGCAGCCAGGGGGCTAGCGCACAAGGGGACAATGAGCAGTTCTTC; V: TRBV4-2; J: TRBJ2-1; D: NA; size: NA
CDR3: CASRYGLAGVSYEQYF; DNA: TGTGCCAGCAGATACGGACTAGCGGGAGTATCCTACGAGCAGTACTTC; V: TRBV28; J: TRBJ2-7; D: TRBD2; size: NA
CDR3: CASSFTAEWQPRLAKNIQYF; DNA: TGTGCCAGCAGTTTTACGGCAGAGTGGCAACCACGTCTAGCCAAAAACATTCAGTACTTC; V: TRBV28; J: TRBJ2-4; D: NA; size: NA
CDR3: CASSLEGAVKNSPLHF; DNA: TGTGCCAGCAGCTTAGAAGGGGCAGTCAAGAATTCACCCCTCCACTTT; V: TRBV7-9; J: TRBJ1-6; D: NA; size: NA
CDR3: CASSEGDEQYF; DNA: TGTGCCAGCAGTGAGGGCGACGAGCAGTACTTC; V: TRBV6-1; J: TRBJ2-7; D: NA; size: once
CDR3: CASSVTSGSYEQYF; DNA: TGTGCCAGTAGTGTTACTAGCGGGTCCTACGAGCAGTACTTC; V: TRBV19; J: TRBJ2-7; D: TRBD2; size: NA
CDR3: CASSLKRNTEAFF; DNA: TGTGCCAGCAGTTTAAAGAGGAACACTGAAGCTTTCTTT; V: TRBV12-3/TRBV12-4; J: TRBJ1-1; D: NA; size: NA
CDR3: CASTTSGNEKLFF; DNA: TGTGCCAGTACCACGTCCGGCAATGAAAAACTGTTTTTT; V: TRBV30; J: TRBJ1-4; D: NA; size: NA
CDR3: CAISESIGHAGSSLTSHF; DNA: TGTGCCATCAGTGAGTCGATAGGGCATGCCGGGTCTTCCCTAACTTCCCACTTC; V: TRBV10-3; J: TRBJ2-7; D: NA; size: NA
CDR3: CASSVAGSFRNEQFF; DNA: TGTGCCAGCAGCGTAGCCGGGAGTTTTCGGAATGAGCAGTTCTTC; V: TRBV9; J: TRBJ2-1; D: NA; size: NA
CDR3: CASSVDTPYEQYF; DNA: TGTGCCAGCAGCGTAGACACCCCCTACGAGCAGTACTTC; V: TRBV9; J: TRBJ2-7; D: NA; size: NA
CDR3: CASSYDTWAYEQYF; DNA: TGTGCCAGCAGTTACGACACCTGGGCCTACGAGCAGTACTTC; V: TRBV6-5; J: TRBJ2-7; D: NA; size: NA
CDR3: CASSPVGTSGSVDEQYF; DNA: TGTGCTAGCAGCCCTGTCGGGACTAGCGGGAGTGTTGACGAGCAGTACTTC; V: TRBV7-7; J: TRBJ2-7; D: TRBD2; size: NA
CDR3: CASSQGDGQTNSPLHF; DNA: TGTGCCAGCAGCCAAGGGGACGGACAAACTAATTCACCCCTCCACTTT; V: TRBV4-2; J: TRBJ1-6; D: NA; size: NA
CDR3: CASSELEGGIEQYF; DNA: TGTGCCAGCAGTGAATTGGAAGGGGGCATCGAGCAGTACTTC; V: TRBV2; J: TRBJ2-7; D: TRBD1; size: NA
CDR3: CASSSRLLGRVEQYF; DNA: TGTGCCAGCAGCTCAAGACTCCTGGGCCGAGTCGAGCAGTACTTC; V: TRBV7-2; J: TRBJ2-7; D: NA; size: NA
CDR3: CASSYSDTSGRHTQYF; DNA: TGTGCCAGCAGTTACTCTGACACTAGCGGGAGACATACGCAGTATTTT; V: TRBV6-5; J: TRBJ2-3; D: TRBD2; size: NA
CDR3: CASPKGGAPTLHF; DNA: TGTGCCAGCCCCAAGGGAGGAGCCCCCACCCTCCACTTT; V: TRBV11-2; J: TRBJ1-6; D: NA; size: NA
CDR3: CASSQDRGSNQPQHF; DNA: TGTGCCAGCAGTCAGGACAGGGGAAGCAATCAGCCCCAGCATTTT; V: TRBV2; J: TRBJ1-5; D: TRBD1; size: NA
CDR3: CSVVAGTGGTEAFF; DNA: TGCAGCGTTGTAGCTGGGACAGGGGGCACTGAAGCTTTCTTT; V: TRBV29-1; J: TRBJ1-1; D: TRBD1; size: NA
CDR3: CTSSRDHTSSYNEQFF; DNA: TGTACCAGCTCACGGGACCATACGAGCTCCTACAATGAGCAGTTCTTC; V: TRBV18; J: TRBJ2-1; D: NA; size: NA
CDR3: CASSPRVNSNQPQHF; DNA: TGTGCCAGCAGCCCACGGGTCAATAGCAATCAGCCCCAGCATTTT; V: TRBV5-6; J: TRBJ1-5; D: NA; size: NA
CDR3: CAWSAGRGFEEKLFF; DNA: TGTGCCTGGAGCGCTGGAAGGGGGTTTGAAGAAAAACTGTTTTTT; V: TRBV30; J: TRBJ1-4; D: NA; size: NA
CDR3: CASSFSTAGTSQDTQYF; DNA: TGTGCCAGCAGTTTTTCTACAGCCGGGACCTCCCAAGATACGCAGTATTTT; V: TRBV28; J: TRBJ2-3; D: NA; size: NA
CDR3: CASSYEGGNSPLHF; DNA: TGTGCCAGCAGTTACGAGGGAGGCAATTCACCCCTCCACTTT; V: TRBV6-5; J: TRBJ1-6; D: NA; size: NA
CDR3: CASSIGQGQPSDEQYF; DNA: TGTGCCAGCAGTATCGGACAGGGGCAACCTAGCGACGAGCAGTACTTC; V: TRBV27; J: TRBJ2-7; D: TRBD1; size: few
CDR3: CASSPTMEPQHF; DNA: TGTGCCAGCAGTCCAACTATGGAGCCCCAGCATTTT; V: TRBV12-3/TRBV12-4; J: TRBJ1-5; D: NA; size: NA
CDR3: CASRRESYNSPLHF; DNA: TGTGCCAGTAGGCGGGAATCCTATAATTCACCCCTCCACTTT; V: TRBV19; J: TRBJ1-6; D: NA; size: NA
CDR3: CASSPKDRGITTNEKLFF; DNA: TGTGCCAGCAGTCCCAAAGACAGGGGGATCACAACTAATGAAAAACTGTTTTTT; V: TRBV27; J: TRBJ1-4; D: TRBD1; size: NA
CDR3: CASSLTPNTEAFF; DNA: TGTGCCAGCAGCTTGACCCCCAACACTGAAGCTTTCTTT; V: TRBV5-4; J: TRBJ1-1; D: NA; size: NA
CDR3: CASSAGGSNEQFF; DNA: TGCGCCAGCTCGGCGGGAGGGAGCAATGAGCAGTTCTTC; V: TRBV5-1; J: TRBJ2-1; D: TRBD2; size: NA
CDR3: CASSQEDEQFF; DNA: TGCGCCAGCAGCCAAGAGGATGAGCAGTTCTTC; V: TRBV4-1; J: TRBJ2-1; D: NA; size: NA
CDR3: CASSSRLGLAGGRTGELFF; DNA: TGTGCCAGCAGCTCAAGACTGGGGCTAGCGGGAGGGCGGACCGGGGAGCTGTTTTTT; V: TRBV7-2; J: TRBJ2-2; D: TRBD2; size: NA
CDR3: CASTTRGGEYDQPQHF; DNA: TGTGCCAGTACCACCCGGGGGGGCGAGTACGATCAGCCCCAGCATTTT; V: TRBV19; J: TRBJ1-5; D: NA; size: NA
CDR3: CSAVLMDTQYF; DNA: TGCAGCGCCGTCCTGATGGATACGCAGTATTTT; V: TRBV29-1; J: TRBJ2-3; D: NA; size: NA
CDR3: CASSQDTSGANTGELFF; DNA: TGCGCCAGCAGCCAAGACACTAGCGGGGCGAACACCGGGGAGCTGTTTTTT; V: TRBV4-3; J: TRBJ2-2; D: TRBD2; size: NA
CDR3: CATSLLDTQYF; DNA: TGTGCCACCTCTCTGTTGGATACGCAGTATTTT; V: TRBV24-1; J: TRBJ2-3; D: NA; size: NA
CDR3: CASSIRGAGETQYF; DNA: TGTGCCAGTAGTATCAGGGGCGCGGGAGAGACCCAGTACTTC; V: TRBV19; J: TRBJ2-5; D: NA; size: NA
CDR3: CASSVFPSSYNEQFF; DNA: TGTGCCAGCAGCGTCTTCCCTAGCTCCTACAATGAGCAGTTCTTC; V: TRBV7-2; J: TRBJ2-1; D: NA; size: NA
CDR3: CASSLAVSYEQYF; DNA: TGTGCCAGCAGTTTAGCGGTTAGTTACGAGCAGTACTTC; V: TRBV6-5; J: TRBJ2-7; D: NA; size: NA
CDR3: CASSFRGAHEQFF; DNA: TGTGCCAGCAGTTTCAGGGGCGCCCATGAGCAGTTCTTC; V: TRBV12-3/TRBV12-4; J: TRBJ2-1; D: NA; size: NA
CDR3: CASSSAVSYEQYF; DNA: TGTGCCAGCAGCTCGGCAGTGTCCTACGAGCAGTACTTC; V: TRBV7-3; J: TRBJ2-7; D: NA; size: once
CDR3: CASSLGNEQFF; DNA: TGCGCCAGCAGCTTGGGCAATGAGCAGTTCTTC; V: TRBV5-1; J: TRBJ2-1; D: NA; size: NA
CDR3: CASSRGLTSDTQYF; DNA: TGTGCCAGCTCCCGTGGACTAACTAGCGACACGCAGTATTTT; V: TRBV18; J: TRBJ2-3; D: TRBD2; size: NA
CDR3: CASSLDGNNEQFF; DNA: TGTGCCAGCAGTTTGGACGGAAACAATGAGCAGTTCTTC; V: TRBV12-3/TRBV12-4; J: TRBJ2-1; D: NA; size: NA
CDR3: CASSPPVTDTQYF; DNA: TGTGCCAGCAGCCCCCCCGTCACAGATACGCAGTATTTT; V: TRBV7-2; J: TRBJ2-3; D: NA; size: NA